Listed below are T cell receptor beta chains from one sample, sequenced in a study of T-cell memory formation after mild COVID-19. MiXCR, applied by TCRdb to the 5' RACE reads, yields one record per CDR3 protein. The sample contains 250,000 to 350,000 distinct CDR3 sequences, about 16% of which appear only once. The sample consisted of PBMCs or a T cell subset sorted from them (not recorded which). These receptor sequences come from a man aged 18 to 35 who had mild COVID-19 (a few samples of this study predate the infection). Cell type and time point are not known. Both conserved end residues are trimmed from each CDR3. Each record gives: V gene, J gene, clone size, CDR3 protein. The size entry is marked missing in some rows and otherwise reads once, few, many or a size class.

v_gene: TRBV9
j_gene: TRBJ2-3
abundance: .
CDR3aa: ASQGGNTDTQY

v_gene: TRBV18
j_gene: TRBJ1-1
abundance: .
CDR3aa: ASSRDQGNTEAF

v_gene: TRBV2
j_gene: TRBJ2-7
abundance: .
CDR3aa: ATETRGQGYEQY

v_gene: TRBV7-2
j_gene: TRBJ2-3
abundance: .
CDR3aa: ASSLTRQGNTQY

v_gene: TRBV5-1
j_gene: TRBJ2-4
abundance: many
CDR3aa: ASSLVGRGFGNIQY

v_gene: TRBV7-9
j_gene: TRBJ2-3
abundance: few
CDR3aa: ASSLETLPDTQY

v_gene: TRBV10-1
j_gene: TRBJ2-3
abundance: .
CDR3aa: ASSETGTYSTDTQY

v_gene: TRBV20-1
j_gene: TRBJ2-1
abundance: few
CDR3aa: SAWTGGRNEQF

v_gene: TRBV7-6
j_gene: TRBJ1-4
abundance: .
CDR3aa: ASSTRLGTLEKLF

v_gene: TRBV11-2
j_gene: TRBJ1-1
abundance: few
CDR3aa: ASSLEAEVEAF

v_gene: TRBV6-2/TRBV6-3
j_gene: TRBJ1-5
abundance: few
CDR3aa: ASRRPEGEGEH

v_gene: TRBV4-3
j_gene: TRBJ1-1
abundance: .
CDR3aa: ASSQTGRNTEAF

v_gene: TRBV5-1
j_gene: TRBJ1-1
abundance: .
CDR3aa: ASSKGDGNTEAF

v_gene: TRBV28
j_gene: TRBJ1-2
abundance: few
CDR3aa: ASSWGFGYT

v_gene: TRBV6-4
j_gene: TRBJ2-2
abundance: .
CDR3aa: ASSDSAGNTGELF

v_gene: TRBV18
j_gene: TRBJ2-6
abundance: .
CDR3aa: ASSLAPPGANVLT

v_gene: TRBV10-3
j_gene: TRBJ2-3
abundance: few
CDR3aa: AISGGRDTTHPSTDTQY

v_gene: TRBV6-5
j_gene: TRBJ1-2
abundance: few
CDR3aa: ASSPEGRGYGYT

v_gene: TRBV6-6
j_gene: TRBJ2-2
abundance: few
CDR3aa: ASSGSGGSSTGELF

v_gene: TRBV29-1
j_gene: TRBJ2-1
abundance: few
CDR3aa: SVWVPYNEQF

v_gene: TRBV7-2
j_gene: TRBJ2-1
abundance: few
CDR3aa: ASSSQGLATGNEQF

v_gene: TRBV7-3
j_gene: TRBJ1-6
abundance: .
CDR3aa: ASSLAPAGNDSPLH

v_gene: TRBV12-3/TRBV12-4
j_gene: TRBJ2-2
abundance: .
CDR3aa: ASSSISGTGTTGELF

v_gene: TRBV2
j_gene: TRBJ2-1
abundance: .
CDR3aa: ASTQDGTSKF

v_gene: TRBV5-1
j_gene: TRBJ2-7
abundance: .
CDR3aa: ASSFAGDEQY

v_gene: TRBV28
j_gene: TRBJ2-2
abundance: .
CDR3aa: ASSFEGTGELF

v_gene: TRBV29-1
j_gene: TRBJ1-1
abundance: .
CDR3aa: SVDERLEAF

v_gene: TRBV27
j_gene: TRBJ2-7
abundance: many
CDR3aa: ASSPHSGAIYEQY

v_gene: TRBV12-3/TRBV12-4
j_gene: TRBJ2-1
abundance: few
CDR3aa: ASSFTARGGYEQF

v_gene: TRBV2
j_gene: TRBJ2-6
abundance: few
CDR3aa: ASSPGQGASGANVLT

v_gene: TRBV6-2/TRBV6-3
j_gene: TRBJ1-3
abundance: few
CDR3aa: ASGPSGTAFSGNTIY

v_gene: TRBV5-5
j_gene: TRBJ1-2
abundance: .
CDR3aa: ASGRGGPGYGYT

v_gene: TRBV6-5
j_gene: TRBJ1-1
abundance: few
CDR3aa: ASSLPGQGTTEAF

v_gene: TRBV11-2
j_gene: TRBJ2-3
abundance: few
CDR3aa: ASSRILAGGTDTQY

v_gene: TRBV11-2
j_gene: TRBJ1-6
abundance: .
CDR3aa: ASRTDSSSYNSPLH

v_gene: TRBV9
j_gene: TRBJ1-2
abundance: few
CDR3aa: ASSVAPDRPNYGYT

v_gene: TRBV2
j_gene: TRBJ2-1
abundance: many
CDR3aa: ASELEIAGGNEQF

v_gene: TRBV18
j_gene: TRBJ2-5
abundance: .
CDR3aa: ASSPRGRLGETQY

v_gene: TRBV7-9
j_gene: TRBJ2-3
abundance: many
CDR3aa: ASSSQMDTQY

v_gene: TRBV20-1
j_gene: TRBJ2-4
abundance: .
CDR3aa: SARGGTGTHLAKNIQY

v_gene: TRBV2
j_gene: TRBJ2-5
abundance: .
CDR3aa: ASKGGRVVETQY

v_gene: TRBV7-6
j_gene: TRBJ2-7
abundance: few
CDR3aa: ASSLVGDNEQY

v_gene: TRBV5-1
j_gene: TRBJ2-1
abundance: .
CDR3aa: ASSLGTRGLNEQF

v_gene: TRBV12-3/TRBV12-4
j_gene: TRBJ1-1
abundance: few
CDR3aa: ASSMTGTAF

v_gene: TRBV12-3/TRBV12-4
j_gene: TRBJ2-7
abundance: few
CDR3aa: ASSVREVGNPSYEQY